This TCR beta chain originates from a study of control samples from healthy donors and cancer patients. Profiling relied on immunoSEQ multiplex PCR, and the TCRdb table lists in-frame clones only, not all of them. This sample has 2,500 to 3,000 clones, with just under 80% found just once. The germline V gene encodes CDR1 SNHLY and CDR2 FYNNEI. This CDR3 region has 17 residues. Trimming cost V 5 bases and J 3 bases, with 22 bases left between them. The TCR originated in a male donor with melanoma. The chain couples TRBV2 to TRBJ1-2, with D possibly TRBD1 on 6 matching bases. The source material was formalin-fixed, paraffin-embedded tissue. This chain's CDR3 is CASSYGGGLGLHYGYTF. CDR3 DNA sequence: TGTGCCAGCAGTTACGGGGGCGGACTAGGCCTCCACTATGGCTACACCTTC.